This TCR beta chain was documented in a study of shared clonotypes between healthy human individuals. Each CD8 memory set brought CD45RO+ cells together with CCR7-negative CD45RA+ TemRA cells. Notes on the study in general: The study found lower generation probabilities in non-shared clonotypes than in those shared by all four donors.

Concerning this clone itself: Its target is unknown.

The CDR3 length is 18 residues. Per the germline V gene, CDR1 is MGHRA and CDR2 is YSYEKL. V shed 8 bases and J 3 bases; nucleotides not matched to a gene: 15. Profiled with immunoSEQ multiplex PCR; TCRdb holds only in-frame clones, not every one. The sample carries over 95,000 clones, about 71% recorded once. The clonotype originates from a woman younger than 45 in good health. Sequences were obtained from memory CD8+ T cells sorted from blood. Sample subset: CD45RO+ cells pooled with CCR7-negative TemRA cells. The chain uses TRBV4-1 and TRBJ2-2; TRBD1 aligns across 10 bases. The CDR3 spells CASFGQGVRERHTGELFF. In DNA form, the CDR3 reads TGCGCCAGCTTTGGACAGGGGGTGCGGGAGAGGCACACCGGGGAGCTGTTTTTT.